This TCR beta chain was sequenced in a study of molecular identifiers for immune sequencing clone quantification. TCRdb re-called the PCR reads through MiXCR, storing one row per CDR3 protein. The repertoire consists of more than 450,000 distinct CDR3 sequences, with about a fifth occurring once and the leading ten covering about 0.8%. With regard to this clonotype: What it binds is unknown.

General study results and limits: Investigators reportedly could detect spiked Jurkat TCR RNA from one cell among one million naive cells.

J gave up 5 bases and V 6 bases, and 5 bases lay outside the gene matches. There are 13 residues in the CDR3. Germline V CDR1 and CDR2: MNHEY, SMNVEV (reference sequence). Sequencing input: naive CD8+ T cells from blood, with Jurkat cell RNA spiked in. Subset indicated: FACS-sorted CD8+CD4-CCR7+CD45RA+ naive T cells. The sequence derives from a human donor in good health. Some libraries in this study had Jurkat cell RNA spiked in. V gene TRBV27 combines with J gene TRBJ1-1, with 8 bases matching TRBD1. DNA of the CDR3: TGTGCCAGCAGCTGGACAGGGTGGACTGAAGCTTTCTTT. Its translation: CASSWTGWTEAFF.